This TCR beta chain was observed in a study of blood T cell repertoires in COVID-19. Study details: The study drew acute and convalescent COVID-19 samples from the United States, Italy and Spain. T cells, B-cell-depleted T cells, or PBMCs provided the cDNA or gDNA that served as material.

The CDR3 has 15 residues. Trimming took 6 bases from V and 3 from J; bases not matched to a gene: 3. The germline gives CDR1 MNHEY, CDR2 SVGAGI. Authors' analysis steps: Counts of nucleated cells, estimated from reference gene primer amplification, were obtained. Assay: immunoSEQ multiplex PCR; the TCRdb copy retains only in-frame clones and omits some. V and J calls and clone size follow that table, whereas D and trimming were derived from the DNA. The repertoire consists of around 190,000 clones, with 75% to 85% occurring once and the leading ten covering roughly 13%. Sequencing used peripheral blood. This TCR was recovered from a human donor in a cohort sampled during active COVID-19. This chain joins TRBV6-5 and TRBJ2-1, with 12 bases matching TRBD2. CDR3 nucleotide sequence: TGTGCCAGCAGACAACTAGCGGGAGGCTACAATGAGCAGTTCTTC. Protein product: CASRQLAGGYNEQFF.